This TCR beta chain was captured by sequencing in a study of a mutant IDH1 vaccine in newly diagnosed glioma. Looking at the study overall: There were approximately 60% males and around 40% females among treated patients, whose mean age was about 38 years. Previous treatment comprised radiotherapy, temozolomide, or both, mostly both.

TCRdb keeps only in-frame clones here, not all; method: immunoSEQ multiplex PCR. The data contain some 30,000 clones, around 73% of them singletons. This clone was seen only a few times. Antigen: not known. Unmatched junction bases numbered 5, after V lost 8 bases and J lost 2 bases. CDR1 and CDR2 from the germline V gene are MNHNS and SASEGT. The CDR3 has 13 residues. Indicated time point: week 35, safety follow-up. Every vaccine dose comprised 300 ug of mutant IDH1 20-mer peptide plus topical imiquimod. There were new WHO grade 3 or 4 astrocytomas in the donors, and these were IDH1-mutant and ATRX-lost. Study outcomes and limitations: Vaccine-induced immune responses were detected in approximately 93% of patients.

This sequence was found in a woman aged 40 to 50 with glioma. The specimen comprised PBMCs, sampled from a glioma patient whose treatment included an IDH1 peptide vaccine. The chain uses TRBV6-1 and TRBJ1-1; 7 bases line up with TRBD1. This CDR3 is CASPNRGNTEAFF. The CDR3 DNA is TGTGCCAGCCCCAACAGGGGTAACACTGAAGCTTTCTTT.